These 9 T cell receptor beta chains originate from one sample sequenced in a study of CD8+ T cells in alopecia areata. Extraction and reverse transcription of RNA yielded cDNA as the sequencing template. Measured with immunoSEQ multiplex PCR; TCRdb has only the in-frame clones, and not every one. The sample contains about 180,000 clones, roughly 60% of which appear only once. Sequencing was performed on CD4+ T cells sorted from blood, taken at week 0. These receptors came from a human donor with alopecia areata.

J is TRBJ2-7 and V is TRBV29-1; TRBD2 might be the D (5 bases). The germline V and J ends were trimmed by 5 bases and 3 bases, with 14 bases remaining between them. In germline, CDR1 is SQVTM, CDR2 ANQGSEA. This CDR3 has 13 amino acids. This CDR3 reads CSVRGVLSYEQYF. In DNA form, the CDR3 reads TGCAGCGTTCGGGGAGTACTTAGCTACGAGCAGTACTTC.

J is TRBJ2-1 and V is TRBV18, with D perhaps given as TRBD1 or TRBD2 (6 bases each). There are 13 residues in the CDR3. Trimming left V 3 bases short and J 5 bases short, with 8 bases between. CDR1 is KGHSH, CDR2 LQKENI, per germline. CDR3 sequence reads: CASSPRGDNEQFF. In nucleotides, the CDR3 is TGTGCCAGCTCACCGAGGGGGGACAATGAGCAGTTCTTC.

This clone came up once. The chain employs TRBV4-3 and TRBJ1-2, with D tentatively TRBD1 (6 bases). The germline CDR1 and CDR2 sequences are LGHNA and YSLEER. V was clipped by 0 bases and J by 2 bases, with 16 bases between them. CDR3 length: 17 residues. The CDR3 reads CASSQDPAGHLNYGYTF. CDR3 nucleotides: TGCGCCAGCAGCCAAGATCCCGCGGGACATCTGAACTATGGCTACACCTTC.

This clone has only a few counts. V gene TRBV29-1 combines with J gene TRBJ1-4; the D is unclear. The germline V gene encodes CDR1 SQVTM and CDR2 ANQGSEA. Trimming shortened V by 5 bases and J by 0 bases, and 4 bases separated the two germline ends. The CDR3 contains 12 residues. The CDR3 DNA reads as TGCAGCGTTCGGTCAACTAATGAAAAACTGTTTTTT. Translated, it gives CSVRSTNEKLFF.

The chain joins TRBV6-6 to TRBJ2-5, with D possibly being TRBD2 (6 bases). There are 14 residues in the CDR3. CDR1 MNHNY and CDR2 SVGAGI come from the germline V gene (reference sequence). V was pared by 2 bases and J by 2 bases, with 9 bases between. The CDR3 sequence is CASSYTGRQETQYF. The CDR3 DNA follows: TGTGCCAGCAGTTACACGGGGAGGCAAGAGACCCAGTACTTC.

The gene calls are TRBV25-1 and TRBJ1-2; D uncertain. Germline V gives CDR1 MGHDK, CDR2 SYGVNS. The V end was cut by 3 bases, the J end by 5 bases, with 7 bases between. This CDR3 is 12 amino acids long. CDR3 sequence (DNA): TGTGCCAGCAGTGACCAGAGTTATGGCTACACCTTC. Translating it yields CASSDQSYGYTF.

This clone was recorded only once. The rearrangement uses TRBV5-1 and TRBJ1-2; D remains unclear. Germline CDR1 SGHRS, CDR2 YFSETQ. The CDR3 totals 12 residues. The germline V and J ends were trimmed by 3 bases and 5 bases, with 8 bases remaining between them. CDR3 loop: CASSSTTYGYTF. The CDR3 region has the DNA TGCGCCAGCAGCTCAACAACGTATGGCTACACCTTC.

This clone was observed a few times. This rearrangement joins TRBV9 to TRBJ2-7, with TRBD2 identical over 14 bases. V lost 0 bases and J lost 2; bases outside the gene matches: 7. CDR1 is SGDLS and CDR2 is YYNGEE in the germline V gene. The CDR3 runs 18 residues. The CDR3 DNA reads as TGTGCCAGCAGCGTAGGGACTAGCGGGGGGCTGAGCGCCTACGAGCAGTACTTC. Translation: CASSVGTSGGLSAYEQYF.

The chain carries TRBV29-1 and TRBJ2-7, with a tentative D call TRBD2 (7 bases). The CDR3 covers 12 residues. V was trimmed by 6 bases and J by 4 bases, leaving 13 bases between them. The germline V gene encodes CDR1 SQVTM and CDR2 ANQGSEA. The CDR3 here is CSVEAGAYEQYF. The DNA of the CDR3 is TGCAGCGTCGAGGCGGGGGCTTACGAGCAGTACTTC.